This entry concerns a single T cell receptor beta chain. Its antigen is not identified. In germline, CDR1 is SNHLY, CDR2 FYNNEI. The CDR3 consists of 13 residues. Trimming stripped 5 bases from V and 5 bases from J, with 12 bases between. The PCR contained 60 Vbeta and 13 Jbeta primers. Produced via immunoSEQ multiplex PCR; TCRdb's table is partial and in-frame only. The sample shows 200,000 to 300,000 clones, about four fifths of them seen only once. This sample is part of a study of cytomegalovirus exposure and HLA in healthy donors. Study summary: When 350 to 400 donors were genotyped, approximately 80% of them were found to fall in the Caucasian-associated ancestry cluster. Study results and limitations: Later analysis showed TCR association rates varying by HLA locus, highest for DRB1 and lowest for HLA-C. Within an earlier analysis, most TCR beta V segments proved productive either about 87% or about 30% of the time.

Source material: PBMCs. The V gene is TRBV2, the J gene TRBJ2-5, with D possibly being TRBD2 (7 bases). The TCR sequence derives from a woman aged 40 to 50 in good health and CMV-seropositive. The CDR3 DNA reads TGTGCCAGCAGTCGGGGGGCCGGGGAGACCCAGTACTTC. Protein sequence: CASSRGAGETQYF.